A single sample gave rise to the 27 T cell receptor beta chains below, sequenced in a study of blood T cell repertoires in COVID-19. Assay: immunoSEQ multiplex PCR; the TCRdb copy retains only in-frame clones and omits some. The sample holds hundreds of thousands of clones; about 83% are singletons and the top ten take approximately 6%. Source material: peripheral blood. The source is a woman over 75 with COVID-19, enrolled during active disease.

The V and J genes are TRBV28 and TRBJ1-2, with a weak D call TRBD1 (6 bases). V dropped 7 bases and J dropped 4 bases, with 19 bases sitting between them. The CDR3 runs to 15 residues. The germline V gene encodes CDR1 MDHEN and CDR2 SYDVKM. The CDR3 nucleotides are TGTGCCAGCACCATCAATCAGGGGAGGGGCTATGGCTACACCTTC. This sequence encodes CASTINQGRGYGYTF.

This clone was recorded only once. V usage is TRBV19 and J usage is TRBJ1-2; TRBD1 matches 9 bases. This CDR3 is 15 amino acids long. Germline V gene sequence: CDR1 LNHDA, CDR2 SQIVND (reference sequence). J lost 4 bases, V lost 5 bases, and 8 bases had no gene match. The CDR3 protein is CASSLSGTGIYGYTF. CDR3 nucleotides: TGTGCCAGTAGTCTTTCCGGGACAGGGATCTATGGCTACACCTTC.

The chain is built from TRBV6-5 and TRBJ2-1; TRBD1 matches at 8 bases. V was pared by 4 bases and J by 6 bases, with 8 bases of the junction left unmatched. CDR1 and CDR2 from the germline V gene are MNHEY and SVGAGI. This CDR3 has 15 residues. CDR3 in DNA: TGTGCCAGCAGTTTGGACAGGGTACCAAGCAATGAGCAGTTCTTC. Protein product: CASSLDRVPSNEQFF.

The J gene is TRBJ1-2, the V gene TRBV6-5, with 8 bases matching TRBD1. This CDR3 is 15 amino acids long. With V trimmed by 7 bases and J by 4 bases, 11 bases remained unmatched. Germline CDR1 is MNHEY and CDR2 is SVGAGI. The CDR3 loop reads CASNTNTGGGYGYTF. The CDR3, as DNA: TGTGCCAGCAATACAAACACAGGGGGAGGCTATGGCTACACCTTC.

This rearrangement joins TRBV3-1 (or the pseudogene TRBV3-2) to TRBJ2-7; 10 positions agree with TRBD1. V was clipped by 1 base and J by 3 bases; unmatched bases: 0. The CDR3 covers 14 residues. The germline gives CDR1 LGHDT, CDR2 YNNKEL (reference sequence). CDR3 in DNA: TGTGCCAGCAGCCAAGGGACAGGGGGCTACGAGCAGTACTTC. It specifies CASSQGTGGYEQYF.

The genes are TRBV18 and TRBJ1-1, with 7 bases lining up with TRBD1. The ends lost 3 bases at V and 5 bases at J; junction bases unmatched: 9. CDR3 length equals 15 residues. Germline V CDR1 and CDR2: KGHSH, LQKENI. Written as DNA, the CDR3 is TGTGCCAGCTCACCCCTCGGAAAGGGGGCGACTGAAGCTTTCTTT. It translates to CASSPLGKGATEAFF.

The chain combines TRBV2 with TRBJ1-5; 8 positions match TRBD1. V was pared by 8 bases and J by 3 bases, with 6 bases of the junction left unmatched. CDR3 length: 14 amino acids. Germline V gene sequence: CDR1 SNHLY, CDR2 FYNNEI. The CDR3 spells CASGKDRDNQPQHF. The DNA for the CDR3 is TGTGCCAGCGGAAAGGACAGGGACAATCAGCCCCAGCATTTT.

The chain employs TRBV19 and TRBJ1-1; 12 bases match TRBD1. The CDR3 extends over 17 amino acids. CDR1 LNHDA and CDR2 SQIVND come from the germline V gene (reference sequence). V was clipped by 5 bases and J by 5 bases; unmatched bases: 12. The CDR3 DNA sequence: TGTGCCAGTAGTTCCCCCCCCGGGACAGGGGGCAGGACTGAAGCTTTCTTT. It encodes CASSSPPGTGGRTEAFF.

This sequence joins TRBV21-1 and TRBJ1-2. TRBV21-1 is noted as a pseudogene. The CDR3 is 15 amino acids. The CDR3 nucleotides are TGTGCCAGCAGCAAGGGAGCTCGGGAGGTTCATGGCTACACCTTC. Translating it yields CASSKGAREVHGYTF.

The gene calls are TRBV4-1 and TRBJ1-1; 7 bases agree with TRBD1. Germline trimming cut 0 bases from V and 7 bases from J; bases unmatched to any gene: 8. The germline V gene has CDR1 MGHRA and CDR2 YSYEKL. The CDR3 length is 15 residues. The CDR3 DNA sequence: TGCGCCAGCAGCCAAGATTTCGACAGGGCCTTTGAAGCTTTCTTT. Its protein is CASSQDFDRAFEAFF.

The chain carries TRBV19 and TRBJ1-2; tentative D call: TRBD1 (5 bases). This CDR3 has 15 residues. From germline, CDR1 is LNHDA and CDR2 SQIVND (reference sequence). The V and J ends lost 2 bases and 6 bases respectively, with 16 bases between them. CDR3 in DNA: TGTGCCAGTAGTATAACTCACGGGGGAATCGATGGCTACACCTTC. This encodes CASSITHGGIDGYTF.

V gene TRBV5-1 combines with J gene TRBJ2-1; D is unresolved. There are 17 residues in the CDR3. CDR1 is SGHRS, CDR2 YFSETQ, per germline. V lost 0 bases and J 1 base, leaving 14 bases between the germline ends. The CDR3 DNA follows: TGCGCCAGCAGCTTGGTTCATTCCGGTATATCCTACAATGAGCAGTTCTTC. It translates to CASSLVHSGISYNEQFF.

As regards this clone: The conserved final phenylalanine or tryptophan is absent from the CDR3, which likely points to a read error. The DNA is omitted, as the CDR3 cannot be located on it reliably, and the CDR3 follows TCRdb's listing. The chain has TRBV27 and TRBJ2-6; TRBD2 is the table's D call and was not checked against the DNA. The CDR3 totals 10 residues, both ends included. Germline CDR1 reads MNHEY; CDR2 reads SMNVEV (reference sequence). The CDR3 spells CASSFRKTTI.

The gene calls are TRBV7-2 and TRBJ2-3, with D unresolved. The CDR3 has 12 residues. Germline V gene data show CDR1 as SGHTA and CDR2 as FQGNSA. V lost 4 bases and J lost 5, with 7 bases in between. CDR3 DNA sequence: TGTGCCAGCAGCTCCGGTCGAGATACGCAGTATTTT. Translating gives CASSSGRDTQYF.

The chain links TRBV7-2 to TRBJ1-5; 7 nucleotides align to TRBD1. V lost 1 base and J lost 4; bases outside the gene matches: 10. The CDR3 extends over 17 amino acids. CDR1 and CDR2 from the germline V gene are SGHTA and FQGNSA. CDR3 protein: CASSLDGRLTGNQPQHF. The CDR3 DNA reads TGTGCCAGCAGCTTAGATGGGAGATTGACAGGGAATCAGCCCCAGCATTTT.

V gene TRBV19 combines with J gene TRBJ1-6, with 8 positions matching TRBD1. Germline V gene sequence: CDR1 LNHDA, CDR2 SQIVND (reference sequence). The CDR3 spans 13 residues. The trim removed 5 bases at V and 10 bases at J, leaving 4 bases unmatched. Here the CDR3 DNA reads TGTGCCAGTAGTGGACAGGGAGAATCACCCCTCCACTTT. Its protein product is CASSGQGESPLHF.

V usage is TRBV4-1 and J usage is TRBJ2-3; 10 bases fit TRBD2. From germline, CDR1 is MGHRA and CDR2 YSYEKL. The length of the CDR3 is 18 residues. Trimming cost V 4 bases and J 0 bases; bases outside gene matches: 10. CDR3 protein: CASSRSLAGGSSTDTQYF. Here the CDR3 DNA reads TGCGCCAGCAGCCGTAGCTTAGCGGGGGGCTCTAGCACAGATACGCAGTATTTT.

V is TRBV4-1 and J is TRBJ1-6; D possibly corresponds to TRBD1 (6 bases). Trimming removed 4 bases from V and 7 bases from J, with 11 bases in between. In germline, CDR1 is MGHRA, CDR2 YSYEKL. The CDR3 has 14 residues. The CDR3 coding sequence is TGCGCCAGCAGCCTAGGACAGACCAATTCACCCCTCCACTTT. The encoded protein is CASSLGQTNSPLHF.

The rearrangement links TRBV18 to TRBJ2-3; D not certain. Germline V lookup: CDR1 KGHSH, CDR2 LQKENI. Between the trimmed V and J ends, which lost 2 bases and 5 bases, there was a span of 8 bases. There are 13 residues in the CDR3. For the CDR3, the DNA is TGTGCCAGCTCACCAAACTTCTTAGATACGCAGTATTTT. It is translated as CASSPNFLDTQYF.

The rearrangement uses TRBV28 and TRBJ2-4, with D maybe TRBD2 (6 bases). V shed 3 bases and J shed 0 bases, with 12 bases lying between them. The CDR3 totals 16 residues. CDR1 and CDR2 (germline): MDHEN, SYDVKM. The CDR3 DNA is TGTGCCAGCAGTTTTGGGGGGTCCCTAGCCAAAAACATTCAGTACTTC. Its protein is CASSFGGSLAKNIQYF.

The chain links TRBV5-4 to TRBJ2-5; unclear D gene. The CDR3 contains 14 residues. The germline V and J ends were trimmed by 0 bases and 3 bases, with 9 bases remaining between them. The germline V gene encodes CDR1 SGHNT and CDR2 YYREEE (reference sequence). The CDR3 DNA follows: TGTGCCAGCAGCTTGGGTCTATTGGAAGAGACCCAGTACTTC. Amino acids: CASSLGLLEETQYF.

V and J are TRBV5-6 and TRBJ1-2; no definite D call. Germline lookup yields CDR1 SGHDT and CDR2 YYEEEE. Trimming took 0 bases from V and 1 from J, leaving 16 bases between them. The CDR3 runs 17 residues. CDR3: CASSLGGSTMNNYGYTF. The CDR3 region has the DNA TGTGCCAGCAGCTTGGGCGGGAGTACCATGAATAACTATGGCTACACCTTC. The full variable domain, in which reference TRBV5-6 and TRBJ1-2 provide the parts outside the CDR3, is DAGVTQSPTHLIKTRGQQVTLRCSPKSGHDTVSWYQQALGQGPQFIFQYYEEEERQRGNFPDRFSGHQFPNYSSELNVNALLLGDSALYLCASSLGGSTMNNYGYTFGSGTRLTVV.

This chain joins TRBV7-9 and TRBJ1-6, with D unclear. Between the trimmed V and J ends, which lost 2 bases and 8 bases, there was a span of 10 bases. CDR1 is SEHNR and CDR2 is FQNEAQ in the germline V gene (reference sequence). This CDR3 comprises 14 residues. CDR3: CASSLRGGDSPLHF. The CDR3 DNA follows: TGTGCCAGCAGCTTAAGAGGCGGGGATTCACCCCTCCACTTT. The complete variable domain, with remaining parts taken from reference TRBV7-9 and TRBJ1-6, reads DTGVSQNPRHKITKRGQNVTFRCDPISEHNRLYWYRQTLGQGPEFLTYFQNEAQLEKSRLLSDRFSAERPKGSFSTLEIQRTEQGDSAMYLCASSLRGGDSPLHFGNGTRLTVT.

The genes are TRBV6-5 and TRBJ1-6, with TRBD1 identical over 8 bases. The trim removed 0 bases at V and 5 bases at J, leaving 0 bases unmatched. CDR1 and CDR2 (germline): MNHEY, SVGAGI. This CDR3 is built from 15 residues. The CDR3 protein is CASSYSDRDNSPLHF. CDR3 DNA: TGTGCCAGCAGTTACTCGGACAGGGATAATTCACCCCTCCACTTT.

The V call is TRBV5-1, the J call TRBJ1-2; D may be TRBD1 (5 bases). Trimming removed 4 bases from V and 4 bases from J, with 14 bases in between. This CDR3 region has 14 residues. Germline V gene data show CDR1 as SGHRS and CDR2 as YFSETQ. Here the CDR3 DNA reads TGCGCCAGCAGCAACCCGACAGACCTCTATGGCTACACCTTC. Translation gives CASSNPTDLYGYTF. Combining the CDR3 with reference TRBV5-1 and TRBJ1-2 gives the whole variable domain KAGVTQTPRYLIKTRGQQVTLSCSPISGHRSVSWYQQTPGQGLQFLFEYFSETQRNKGNFPGRFSGRQFSNSRSEMNVSTLELGDSALYLCASSNPTDLYGYTFGSGTRLTVV.

The CDR3 spells CASSVTGDLSGANVLTF. CDR3 DNA sequence: TGTGCCAGCAGCGTCACAGGGGACCTCTCTGGGGCCAACGTCCTGACTTTC. The chain employs TRBV28 and TRBJ2-6, with TRBD1 matching 7 bases. The trim removed 6 bases at V and 0 bases at J, leaving 8 bases unmatched. The CDR3 has 17 amino acids. Germline V gene lookup returns CDR1 MDHEN and CDR2 SYDVKM.

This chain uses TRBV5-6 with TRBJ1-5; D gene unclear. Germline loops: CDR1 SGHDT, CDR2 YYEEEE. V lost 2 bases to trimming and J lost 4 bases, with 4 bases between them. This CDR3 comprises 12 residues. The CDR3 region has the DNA TGTGCCAGCAGCTTACTAAATCAGCCCCAGCATTTT. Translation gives CASSLLNQPQHF.